This TCR beta chain comes out of a study of chemoradiotherapy in HPV16-positive cancers. Whole-study findings and limits: Non-HPV-specific T cells did not expand in tumors during treatment, whereas candidate HPV-specific clones and E7-related motifs did.

Profiled with immunoSEQ multiplex PCR; TCRdb holds only in-frame clones, not every one. The sample records about 17,000 clones, more than 85% being singletons. Turning to this clone: The antigen remains undetermined.

The CDR3 consists of 13 residues. J gave up 5 bases and V 5 bases, and 6 bases lay outside the gene matches. Germline V lookup: CDR1 SGHRS, CDR2 YFSETQ. This chain links TRBV5-1 with TRBJ2-7; 8 bases match TRBD2. This sequence was found in a human donor with HPV-associated anogenital cancer. The sample was blood, taken from a patient who underwent chemoradiotherapy. This CDR3 is CASSFSGGDEQYF. Written as DNA, the CDR3 is TGCGCCAGCAGTTTCAGCGGGGGAGACGAGCAGTACTTC. Drawing the rest from reference TRBV5-1 and TRBJ2-7, the complete variable domain is KAGVTQTPRYLIKTRGQQVTLSCSPISGHRSVSWYQQTPGQGLQFLFEYFSETQRNKGNFPGRFSGRQFSNSRSEMNVSTLELGDSALYLCASSFSGGDEQYFGPGTRLTVT.